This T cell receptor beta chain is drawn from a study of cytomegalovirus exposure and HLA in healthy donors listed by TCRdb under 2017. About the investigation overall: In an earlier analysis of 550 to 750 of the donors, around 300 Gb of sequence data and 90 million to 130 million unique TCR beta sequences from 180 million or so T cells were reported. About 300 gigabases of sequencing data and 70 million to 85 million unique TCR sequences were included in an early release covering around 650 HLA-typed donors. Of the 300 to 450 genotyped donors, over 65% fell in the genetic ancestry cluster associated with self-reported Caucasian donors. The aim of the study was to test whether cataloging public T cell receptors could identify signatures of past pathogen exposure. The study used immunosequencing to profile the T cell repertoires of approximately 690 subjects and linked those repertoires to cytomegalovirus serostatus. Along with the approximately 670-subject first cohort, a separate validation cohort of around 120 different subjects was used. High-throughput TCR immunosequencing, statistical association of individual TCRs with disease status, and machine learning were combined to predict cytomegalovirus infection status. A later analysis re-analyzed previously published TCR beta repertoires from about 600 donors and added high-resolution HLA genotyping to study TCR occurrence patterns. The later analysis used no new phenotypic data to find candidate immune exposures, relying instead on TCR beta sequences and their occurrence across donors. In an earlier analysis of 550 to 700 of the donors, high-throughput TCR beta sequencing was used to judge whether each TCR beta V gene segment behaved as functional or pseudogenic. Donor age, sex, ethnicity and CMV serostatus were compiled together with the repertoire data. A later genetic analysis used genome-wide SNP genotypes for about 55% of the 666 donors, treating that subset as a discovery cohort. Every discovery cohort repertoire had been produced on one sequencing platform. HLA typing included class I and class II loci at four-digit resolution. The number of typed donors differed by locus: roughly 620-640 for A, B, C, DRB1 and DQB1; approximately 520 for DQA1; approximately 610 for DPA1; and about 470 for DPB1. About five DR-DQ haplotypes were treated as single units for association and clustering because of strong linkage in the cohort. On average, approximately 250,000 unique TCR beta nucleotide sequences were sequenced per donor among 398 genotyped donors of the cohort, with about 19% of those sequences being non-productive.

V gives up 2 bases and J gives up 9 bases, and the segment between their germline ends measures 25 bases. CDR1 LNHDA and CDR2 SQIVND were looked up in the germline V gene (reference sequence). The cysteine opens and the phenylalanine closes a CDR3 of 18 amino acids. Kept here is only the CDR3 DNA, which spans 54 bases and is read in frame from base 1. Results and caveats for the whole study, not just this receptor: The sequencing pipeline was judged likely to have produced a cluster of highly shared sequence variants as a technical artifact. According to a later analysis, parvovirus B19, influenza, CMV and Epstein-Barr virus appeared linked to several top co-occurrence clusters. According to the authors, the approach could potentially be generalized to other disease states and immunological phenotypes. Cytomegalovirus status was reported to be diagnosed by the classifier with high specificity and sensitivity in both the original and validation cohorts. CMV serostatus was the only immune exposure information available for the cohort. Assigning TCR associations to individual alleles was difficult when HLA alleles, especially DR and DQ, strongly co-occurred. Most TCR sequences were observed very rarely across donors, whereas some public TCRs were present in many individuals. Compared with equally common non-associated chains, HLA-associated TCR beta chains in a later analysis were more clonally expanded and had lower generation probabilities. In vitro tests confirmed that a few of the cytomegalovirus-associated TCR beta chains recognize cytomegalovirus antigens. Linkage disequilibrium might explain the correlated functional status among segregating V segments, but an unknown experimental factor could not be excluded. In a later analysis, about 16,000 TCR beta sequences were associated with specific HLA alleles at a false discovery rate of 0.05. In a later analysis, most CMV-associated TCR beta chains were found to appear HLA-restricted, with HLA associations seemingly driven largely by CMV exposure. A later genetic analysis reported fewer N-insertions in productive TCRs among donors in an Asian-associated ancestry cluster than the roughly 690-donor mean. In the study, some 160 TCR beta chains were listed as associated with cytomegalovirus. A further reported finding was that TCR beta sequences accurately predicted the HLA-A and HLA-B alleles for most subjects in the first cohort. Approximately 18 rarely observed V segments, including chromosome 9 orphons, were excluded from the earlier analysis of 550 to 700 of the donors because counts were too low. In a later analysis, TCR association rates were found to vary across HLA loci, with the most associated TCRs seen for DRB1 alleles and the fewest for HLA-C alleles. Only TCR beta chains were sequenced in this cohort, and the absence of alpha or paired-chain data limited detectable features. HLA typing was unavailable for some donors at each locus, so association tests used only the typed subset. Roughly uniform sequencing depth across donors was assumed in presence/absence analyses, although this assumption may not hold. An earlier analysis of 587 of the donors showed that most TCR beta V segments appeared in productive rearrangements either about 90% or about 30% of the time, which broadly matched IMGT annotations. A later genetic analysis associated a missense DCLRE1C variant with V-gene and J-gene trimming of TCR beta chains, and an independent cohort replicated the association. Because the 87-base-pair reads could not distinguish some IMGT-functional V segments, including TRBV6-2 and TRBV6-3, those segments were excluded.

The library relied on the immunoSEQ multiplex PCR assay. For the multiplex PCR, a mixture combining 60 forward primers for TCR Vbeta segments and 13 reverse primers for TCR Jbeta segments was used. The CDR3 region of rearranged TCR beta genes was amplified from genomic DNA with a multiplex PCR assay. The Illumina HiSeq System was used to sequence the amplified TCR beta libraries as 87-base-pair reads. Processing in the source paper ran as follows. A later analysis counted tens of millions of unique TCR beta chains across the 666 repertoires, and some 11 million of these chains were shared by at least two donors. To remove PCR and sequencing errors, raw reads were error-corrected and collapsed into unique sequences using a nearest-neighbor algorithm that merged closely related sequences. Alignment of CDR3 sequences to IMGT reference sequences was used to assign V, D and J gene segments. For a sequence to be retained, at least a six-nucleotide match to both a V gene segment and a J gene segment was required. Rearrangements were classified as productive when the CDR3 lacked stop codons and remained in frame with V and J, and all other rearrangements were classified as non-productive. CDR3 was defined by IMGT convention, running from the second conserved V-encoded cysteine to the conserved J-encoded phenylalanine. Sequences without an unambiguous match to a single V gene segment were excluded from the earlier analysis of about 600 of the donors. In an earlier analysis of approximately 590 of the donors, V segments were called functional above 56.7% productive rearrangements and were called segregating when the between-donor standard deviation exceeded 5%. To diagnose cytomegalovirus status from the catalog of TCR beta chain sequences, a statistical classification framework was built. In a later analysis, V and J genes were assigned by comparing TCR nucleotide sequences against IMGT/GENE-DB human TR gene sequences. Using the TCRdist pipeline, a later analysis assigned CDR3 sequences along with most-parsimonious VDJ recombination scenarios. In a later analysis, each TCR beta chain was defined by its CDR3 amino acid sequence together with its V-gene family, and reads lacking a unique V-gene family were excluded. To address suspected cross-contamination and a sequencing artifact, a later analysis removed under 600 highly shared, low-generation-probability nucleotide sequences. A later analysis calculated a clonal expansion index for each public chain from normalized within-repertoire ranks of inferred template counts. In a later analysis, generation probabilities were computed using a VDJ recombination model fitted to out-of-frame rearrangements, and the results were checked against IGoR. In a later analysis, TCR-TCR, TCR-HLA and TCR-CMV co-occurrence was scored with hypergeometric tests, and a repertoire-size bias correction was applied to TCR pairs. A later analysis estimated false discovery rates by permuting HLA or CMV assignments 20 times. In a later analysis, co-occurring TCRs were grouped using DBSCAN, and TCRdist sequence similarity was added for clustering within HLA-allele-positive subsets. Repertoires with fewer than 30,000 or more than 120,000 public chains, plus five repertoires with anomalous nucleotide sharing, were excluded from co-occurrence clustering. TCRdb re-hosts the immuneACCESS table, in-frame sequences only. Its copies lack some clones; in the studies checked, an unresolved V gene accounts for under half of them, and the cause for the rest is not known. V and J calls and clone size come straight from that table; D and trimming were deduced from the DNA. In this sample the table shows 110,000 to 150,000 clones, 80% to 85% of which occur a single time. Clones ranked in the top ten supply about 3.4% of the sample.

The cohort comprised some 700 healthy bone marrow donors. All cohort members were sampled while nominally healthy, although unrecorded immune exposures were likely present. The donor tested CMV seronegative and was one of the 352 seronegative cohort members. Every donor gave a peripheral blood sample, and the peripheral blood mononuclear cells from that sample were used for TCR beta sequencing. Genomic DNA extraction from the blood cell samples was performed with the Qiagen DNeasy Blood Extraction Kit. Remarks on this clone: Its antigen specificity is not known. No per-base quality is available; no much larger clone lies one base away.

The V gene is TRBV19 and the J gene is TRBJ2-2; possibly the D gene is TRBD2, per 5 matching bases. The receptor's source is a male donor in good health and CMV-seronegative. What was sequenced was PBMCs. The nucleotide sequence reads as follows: TGTGCCAGTAGTATAACCGTGGGAGAAACAGACCTGAAAAGGGAGCTGTTTTTT. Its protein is CASSITVGETDLKRELFF.